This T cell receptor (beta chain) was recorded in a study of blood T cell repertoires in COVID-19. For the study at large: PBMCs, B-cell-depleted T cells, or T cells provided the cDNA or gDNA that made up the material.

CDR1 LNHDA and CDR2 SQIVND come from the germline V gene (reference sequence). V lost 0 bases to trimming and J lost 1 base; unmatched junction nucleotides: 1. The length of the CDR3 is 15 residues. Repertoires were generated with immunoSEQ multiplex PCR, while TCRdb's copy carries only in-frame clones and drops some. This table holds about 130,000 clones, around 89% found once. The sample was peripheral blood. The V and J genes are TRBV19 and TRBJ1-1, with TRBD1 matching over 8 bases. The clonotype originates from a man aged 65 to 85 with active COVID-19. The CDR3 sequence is CASSIDDRGNTEAFF. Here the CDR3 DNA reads TGTGCCAGTAGTATAGACGACAGGGGGAACACTGAAGCTTTCTTT.